The 32 T cell receptor beta chains below come from one sample, sequenced in a study of PD-L1 blockade in urothelial cancer. The time point here: peripheral blood 6 weeks after treatment start. Clones were sequenced by immunoSEQ multiplex PCR, and TCRdb holds only the in-frame ones, with some missing. The data show some 110,000 clones, with about 91% seen just once and under 5% held by the top ten. This sample comprised PBMCs, obtained around atezolizumab (anti-PD-L1) treatment. The receptors were sampled from a man aged 60 to 75 with urothelial cancer.

V is TRBV19 and J is TRBJ1-5, with D possibly TRBD1 on 5 matching bases. The CDR3 has 16 amino acids. The germline CDR1 and CDR2 sequences are LNHDA and SQIVND (reference sequence). V lost 5 bases and J 6 bases, leaving 20 bases between the germline ends. DNA for the CDR3: TGTGCCAGTAGTGGAACTTTTGGGGCGAGCGTTCAGCCCCAGCATTTT. It yields the protein CASSGTFGASVQPQHF.

DNA for the CDR3: TGTGCCAGCAACCAACCTGGGGCGGCTAATGAAAAACTGTTTTTT. Protein product: CASNQPGAANEKLFF. V usage is TRBV19 and J usage is TRBJ1-4, with D possibly being TRBD1 (5 bases). The CDR3 has 15 amino acids. CDR1 and CDR2 from the germline V gene are LNHDA and SQIVND (reference sequence). Trimming removed 9 bases from V and 3 bases from J, with 17 bases in between.

For the CDR3, the DNA is TGTGCCAGAAGTCGGGAAGGTCTGAACAATCAGCCCCAGCATTTT. Translating it yields CARSREGLNNQPQHF. The chain carries TRBV6-5 and TRBJ1-5; D unclear. CDR3 length equals 15 residues. The germline CDR1 and CDR2 sequences are MNHEY and SVGAGI. V lost 9 bases, J lost 3 bases, and 18 bases lay in between.

This chain uses TRBV6-6 with TRBJ2-3; TRBD1 might be the D (6 bases). The germline V and J ends were trimmed by 8 bases and 1 base, with 10 bases remaining between them. Germline V CDR1 and CDR2: MNHNY, SVGAGI (reference sequence). This CDR3 is 13 amino acids long. Here the CDR3 DNA reads TGTGCCAGCGGGGCAGGGGGCACAGATACGCAGTATTTT. Translated: CASGAGGTDTQYF.

The rearrangement joins TRBV6-5 to TRBJ1-1; possible D gene TRBD1, 5 bases. This CDR3 has 14 amino acids. V was shortened by 2 bases and J by 3 bases, with 10 bases between the two germline ends. Germline lookup yields CDR1 MNHEY and CDR2 SVGAGI. The CDR3 region is CASSYGGADTEAFF. In DNA form, the CDR3 reads TGTGCCAGCAGTTACGGTGGGGCGGACACTGAAGCTTTCTTT.

This sequence joins TRBV6-1 and TRBJ2-7, with TRBD2 as a possible D gene (5 bases). Trimming cost V 1 base and J 2 bases, with 6 bases left between them. There are 13 residues in the CDR3. The V gene's germline CDR1 is MNHNS and CDR2 SASEGT. DNA for the CDR3: TGTGCCAGCAGTGAAGGGCGGGCCTACGAGCAGTACTTC. It specifies CASSEGRAYEQYF.

The chain carries TRBV6-4 and TRBJ2-1; possible D gene TRBD2, 7 bases. The CDR3 is made up of 16 amino acids. Per germline, CDR1 MRHNA and CDR2 SNTAGT. V was shortened by 4 bases and J by 2 bases, with 15 bases between the two germline ends. CDR3 nucleotides: TGTGCCAGCAGTGCGATCGGGGGGCCCACCTACAATGAGCAGTTCTTC. The encoded protein is CASSAIGGPTYNEQFF.

This chain links TRBV5-6 with TRBJ2-1; 8 nucleotides agree with TRBD1. This CDR3 region has 13 residues. Trimming took 4 bases from V and 9 from J; bases not matched to a gene: 6. CDR1 is SGHDT, CDR2 YYEEEE, per germline. The CDR3 here is CASSPGQGGEQFF. As DNA, the CDR3 is TGTGCCAGCAGCCCCGGACAGGGAGGTGAGCAGTTCTTC. The variable domain in full, completed from reference TRBV5-6 and TRBJ2-1, reads DAGVTQSPTHLIKTRGQQVTLRCSPKSGHDTVSWYQQALGQGPQFIFQYYEEEERQRGNFPDRFSGHQFPNYSSELNVNALLLGDSALYLCASSPGQGGEQFFGPGTRLTVL.

This clone was observed a single time. The V and J genes are TRBV4-1 and TRBJ2-7; TRBD1 agrees at 8 bases. The V segment lost 2 bases and the J segment 2 bases; nucleotides outside the gene matches: 5. The CDR3 has 15 residues. The germline V gene has CDR1 MGHRA and CDR2 YSYEKL. The CDR3 nucleotides are TGCGCCAGCAGCCAACAGACAGGGGTTCCCTACGAGCAGTACTTC. Translating it yields CASSQQTGVPYEQYF.

The CDR3 coding sequence is TGTGCCAGCAGAGGCCTACAGAGGAACACTGAAGCTTTCTTT. This encodes CASRGLQRNTEAFF. V and J are TRBV6-5 and TRBJ1-1; D unresolved. The length of the CDR3 is 14 residues. Trimming pared 6 bases from V and 1 base from J, leaving 12 bases between. CDR1 is MNHEY and CDR2 is SVGAGI in the germline V gene.

V is TRBV28 and J is TRBJ2-1, with TRBD2 matching over 7 bases. This CDR3 has 16 residues. From germline, CDR1 is MDHEN and CDR2 SYDVKM. Trimming cost V 6 bases and J 0 bases; bases outside gene matches: 8. The CDR3 spells CASSLAGDNSYNEQFF. Here the CDR3 DNA reads TGTGCCAGCAGCCTTGCGGGAGATAACTCCTACAATGAGCAGTTCTTC.

The chain carries TRBV28 and TRBJ1-4, with 7 nucleotides matching TRBD1. The J segment lost 4 bases and the V segment lost 4 bases, leaving 6 bases of the junction unmatched. CDR1 is MDHEN, CDR2 SYDVKM, per germline. This CDR3 comprises 15 residues. The CDR3 loop is CASSSTGDGNEKLFF. The CDR3 coding sequence is TGTGCCAGCAGTTCCACAGGGGATGGTAATGAAAAACTGTTTTTT.

The V gene is TRBV5-1, the J gene TRBJ2-5; D is unclear. Trimming pared 2 bases from V and 2 bases from J, leaving 13 bases between. The CDR3 contains 15 residues. The germline V gene encodes CDR1 SGHRS and CDR2 YFSETQ. CDR3 nucleotide sequence: TGCGCCAGCAGCTTTTACTCCGAGCCTCAAGAGACCCAGTACTTC. Its translation: CASSFYSEPQETQYF.

V and J are TRBV9 and TRBJ1-3, with D possibly TRBD1 on 5 matching bases. The CDR3 length is 14 residues. The germline V gene has CDR1 SGDLS and CDR2 YYNGEE. Trimming took off 4 bases at V and 7 bases at J, with 15 bases between the two ends. This CDR3 is CASSPGDLWNTIYF. As DNA, the CDR3 is TGTGCCAGCAGCCCGGGGGACTTGTGGAACACCATATATTTT.

In this sample, this clone turned up once. The rearrangement joins TRBV7-2 to TRBJ1-5; D might be TRBD1 (5 bases). Trimming cost V 4 bases and J 3 bases, with 10 bases left between them. CDR1 is SGHTA and CDR2 is FQGNSA in the germline V gene. The CDR3 consists of 14 residues. This CDR3 is CASSSSGNNQPQHF. CDR3 nucleotide sequence: TGTGCCAGCAGCTCCTCAGGGAACAATCAGCCCCAGCATTTT.

A few counts support this clone. V usage is TRBV6-5 and J usage is TRBJ2-7; possibly TRBD1 for D (6 bases). This CDR3 is 13 amino acids long. V was shortened by 6 bases and J by 6 bases, with 15 bases between the two germline ends. The germline CDR1 and CDR2 sequences are MNHEY and SVGAGI. The chain's CDR3 is CASRPRGLGEQYF. In nucleotides, the CDR3 is TGTGCCAGCAGGCCCAGGGGCTTGGGCGAGCAGTACTTC.

The gene calls are TRBV4-3 and TRBJ2-2; tentatively, D is TRBD1 (6 bases). Germline V lookup: CDR1 LGHNA, CDR2 YSLEER. This CDR3 is 14 amino acids long. Trimming took 3 bases from V and 7 from J, leaving 12 bases between them. For the CDR3, the DNA is TGCGCCAGCAGCCATGAGGACAGCCGCGGGGAGCTGTTTTTT. This sequence encodes CASSHEDSRGELFF.

This clone appeared a few times. The chain uses TRBV5-1 and TRBJ2-1; D unresolved. CDR1 SGHRS and CDR2 YFSETQ come from the germline V gene. The CDR3 is 14 residues long. V gave up 3 bases and J gave up 8 bases, with 15 bases separating them. In DNA form, the CDR3 reads TGCGCCAGCAGCTCCCTAACCCTGCAGGATGAGCAGTTCTTC. Translation gives CASSSLTLQDEQFF.

V and J are TRBV6-1 and TRBJ1-1; D remains unclear. Germline V gives CDR1 MNHNS, CDR2 SASEGT. Between the trimmed V and J ends, which lost 2 bases and 3 bases, there was a span of 7 bases. The CDR3 length is 13 residues. This CDR3 reads CASSESRDTEAFF. The CDR3 DNA sequence: TGTGCCAGCAGTGAATCGAGGGACACTGAAGCTTTCTTT.

A note on this clone: A junction boundary mismatches the germline segment, possibly from a read error. The gene calls are TRBV7-7 and TRBJ2-3; D uncertain. The CDR3 runs to 12 residues. CDR1 and CDR2 (germline): SSHAT, FNYEAQ (reference sequence). The CDR3 DNA sequence: TGTGCTAGCAGCCCCCTTAGCGATACGCAGTATTTT. Encoded protein: CASSPLSDTQYF.

This chain joins TRBV21-1 and TRBJ2-7; the table's D call, TRBD1, has no DNA check behind it. TRBV21-1 is described as a pseudogene. The CDR3 length is 15 residues. CDR3 DNA: TGTGCCAGCAGCAAAGCAACAGGGGGGATCTACGAGCAGTACTTC. It encodes CASSKATGGIYEQYF.

The chain carries TRBV2 and TRBJ1-4; TRBD1 is a possible D gene (5 bases). Trimming took 3 bases from V and 8 from J, leaving 7 bases between them. CDR3 size: 12 residues. Per germline, CDR1 SNHLY and CDR2 FYNNEI. The CDR3 DNA follows: TGTGCCAGCAGTGAGGGGCGGGAAAAACTGTTTTTT. As protein: CASSEGREKLFF.

The chain employs TRBV19 and TRBJ1-6, with TRBD1 identical over 8 bases. Germline V CDR1 and CDR2: LNHDA, SQIVND (reference sequence). V trimming: 7 bases; J trimming: 9 bases; junction bases outside the gene matches: 8. There are 14 residues in the CDR3. This chain's CDR3 is CASTADRGTSPLHF. The CDR3 nucleotides read TGTGCCAGTACCGCTGACAGGGGAACTTCACCCCTCCACTTT.

In its sample, this clone was seen once. This chain uses TRBV5-6 with TRBJ2-1; a possible D gene is TRBD2 (7 bases). CDR1 and CDR2 (germline): SGHDT, YYEEEE. The V end lost 4 bases, the J end lost 3 bases, and 20 bases lay between the germline ends. The CDR3 is 17 amino acids. CDR3 sequence reads: CASSARGGAWGYNEQFF. CDR3 nucleotide sequence: TGTGCCAGCAGCGCTAGGGGGGGGGCGTGGGGCTACAATGAGCAGTTCTTC.

The rearrangement links TRBV11-2 to TRBJ2-2; D call uncertain. The V end was cut by 6 bases, the J end by 2 bases, with 13 bases between. The CDR3 has 15 amino acids. Germline-derived CDR1 and CDR2 are SGHAT and FQNNGV. The CDR3 nucleotides are TGTGCCAGCAGGCCTAAAACAGTTAACACCGGGGAGCTGTTTTTT. This gives the protein CASRPKTVNTGELFF.

The V and J genes are TRBV7-9 and TRBJ1-4; TRBD1 might be the D (5 bases). The V gene's germline CDR1 is SEHNR and CDR2 FQNEAQ (reference sequence). V was clipped by 0 bases and J by 3 bases, with 8 bases between them. There are 15 residues in the CDR3. The CDR3, as DNA: TGTGCCAGCAGCTTAGCGATACAGGCTAATGAAAAACTGTTTTTT. This gives the protein CASSLAIQANEKLFF. The whole variable domain, filled in from reference TRBV7-9 and TRBJ1-4, reads DTGVSQNPRHKITKRGQNVTFRCDPISEHNRLYWYRQTLGQGPEFLTYFQNEAQLEKSRLLSDRFSAERPKGSFSTLEIQRTEQGDSAMYLCASSLAIQANEKLFFGSGTQLSVL.

This chain uses TRBV7-3 with TRBJ2-3, with D tentatively TRBD2 (7 bases). This CDR3 spans 15 amino acids. Trimming pared 1 base from V and 4 bases from J, leaving 12 bases between. Looked up from germline, CDR1 is SGHTA and CDR2 is FQGTGA. Written as DNA, the CDR3 is TGTGCCAGCAGCTTAAGGAGGGGGGGCCCAGATACGCAGTATTTT. This encodes CASSLRRGGPDTQYF.

The rearrangement joins TRBV30 to TRBJ1-3; TRBD1 matches at 8 bases. Germline V gene lookup returns CDR1 GTSNPN and CDR2 SVGIG (reference sequence). The CDR3 has 16 residues. V lost 3 bases to trimming and J lost 1 base; unmatched junction nucleotides: 8. Here the CDR3 reads CAWSVSRTGSGNTIYF. As DNA, the CDR3 is TGTGCCTGGAGCGTATCTAGGACAGGGTCTGGAAACACCATATATTTT.

V gene TRBV5-1 combines with J gene TRBJ2-3; D unresolved. Germline-derived CDR1 and CDR2 are SGHRS and YFSETQ. This CDR3 contains 13 residues. V lost 1 base to trimming and J lost 5 bases, with 8 bases between them. The CDR3 DNA reads TGCGCCAGCAGCTTGTCCTACGAAGATACGCAGTATTTT. It yields the protein CASSLSYEDTQYF. Using reference TRBV5-1 and TRBJ2-3 for the parts outside the CDR3, the full variable domain is KAGVTQTPRYLIKTRGQQVTLSCSPISGHRSVSWYQQTPGQGLQFLFEYFSETQRNKGNFPGRFSGRQFSNSRSEMNVSTLELGDSALYLCASSLSYEDTQYFGPGTRLTVL.

This rearrangement joins TRBV11-2 to TRBJ2-7; D may be TRBD2 (5 bases). Germline V gene sequence: CDR1 SGHAT, CDR2 FQNNGV. Trimming shortened V by 5 bases and J by 9 bases, and 23 bases separated the two germline ends. CDR3 size: 15 residues. This CDR3 reads CASSPRTGKIGLQYF. CDR3 coding DNA: TGTGCCAGCAGCCCACGAACCGGGAAAATTGGTTTGCAGTACTTC.

Points on this clone: Compared with germline, one end of the junction differs, possibly owing to a read error. This rearrangement joins TRBV30 to TRBJ2-7; 10 bases fit TRBD1. CDR1 GTSNPN and CDR2 SVGIG come from the germline V gene (reference sequence). CDR3 size: 12 residues. CDR3 in amino acids: CAWRATGGGTNF. In nucleotides, the CDR3 is TGTGCCTGGAGGGCGACAGGGGGCGGGACGAACTTC.

V and J are TRBV11-2 and TRBJ1-1, with TRBD1 matching over 8 bases. The ends lost 4 bases at V and 3 bases at J; junction bases unmatched: 10. Looked up from germline, CDR1 is SGHAT and CDR2 is FQNNGV. The CDR3 loop spans 16 amino acids. CDR3 residues: CASSSLPGGAHTEAFF. The CDR3 DNA reads TGTGCCAGCAGCTCTCTCCCAGGGGGCGCACACACTGAAGCTTTCTTT.